This entry describes one TCR beta chain. What it binds is unknown. The data are from a study of T cells after yellow fever vaccination. Study findings and constraints: Abundant clonotypes (contaminants from the bulk population) could be present in FACS-sorted repertoires.

The CDR3 covers 15 residues. V was clipped by 0 bases and J by 5 bases, with 12 bases between them. The germline V gene encodes CDR1 MNHNS and CDR2 SASEGT. MiXCR, applied by TCRdb to the 5' RACE reads, yields one record per CDR3 protein. This table holds more than 450,000 distinct CDR3 sequences, 20% to 25% found once. The sequence derives from a man aged 18-30 years who received the YFV17D yellow fever vaccine. The material was PBMCs, obtained 21 days after the first yellow fever vaccination. This chain links TRBV6-1 with TRBJ2-3; no firm D call. CDR3 nucleotide sequence: TGTGCCAGCAGTGAAGCCAGGTTTCTCATAGATACGCAGTATTTT. This codes for CASSEARFLIDTQYF.